Sequencing of this T cell receptor beta chain was carried out in a study of cytomegalovirus exposure and HLA in healthy donors. Overall study context: The Caucasian-associated ancestry cluster contained 81% of the roughly 400 genotyped donors.

The study's findings and limits: Available immune exposure information was restricted to CMV serostatus only. Donors were assumed by presence/absence analyses to have roughly uniform sequencing depth. Researchers reported in a later analysis that a missense DCLRE1C variant was tied to TCR beta V- and J-gene trimming.

The primer mix had 60 Vbeta and 13 Jbeta primers. Measured with immunoSEQ multiplex PCR; TCRdb has only the in-frame clones, and not every one. Of around 130,000 clones listed, around 76% are singletons. As regards this clone: Its target is not known.

The V gene's germline CDR1 is SGDLS and CDR2 YYNGEE. V lost 0 bases and J lost 2, with 9 bases in between. The CDR3 is 15 amino acids. Material: PBMCs. The TCR was taken from a woman in her forties or fifties in good health and CMV-seronegative. This chain uses TRBV9 with TRBJ1-3; D unresolved. Written as DNA, the CDR3 is TGTGCCAGCAGCGTAGCCCCCCAGACTGGAAACACCATATATTTT. This gives the protein CASSVAPQTGNTIYF.